This TCR beta chain was captured in a study of blood T cell repertoires in COVID-19. Those enrolled, adults aged about 18 to 89 years, came from some 23 US areas. Researchers sorted participants into cohorts using their self-reported clinical history. Either two negative PCRs, clearance, or symptom resolution qualified Cohort 3 donors as recovered. This CDR3 has 14 residues. V shed 5 bases and J shed 2 bases, with 10 bases lying between them. Looked up from germline, CDR1 is SGHTA and CDR2 is FQGNSA. Per the authors' pipeline: Estimation of nucleated cell counts was performed using reference gene primer amplification. Method: immunoSEQ multiplex PCR; TCRdb's copy keeps in-frame clones and lacks some. V and J calls plus clone size are reproduced from that table; the DNA served to infer D and trimming. The data show over 250,000 clones, 70% to 90% seen once.

Material for sequencing was PBMCs or T cells enriched from blood (not recorded which). The sequence derives from a woman between 25 and 40 years old who had recovered from COVID-19. The chain carries TRBV7-2 and TRBJ1-3; perhaps TRBD1 as D (6 bases). The DNA of the CDR3 is TGTGCCAGCAGCCTTCACAGGGCTGGAAACACCATATATTTT. Its translation is CASSLHRAGNTIYF.